This T cell receptor (beta chain) is drawn from a study of lymphopenia after photon versus proton radiotherapy. Study observations and caveats: Proton therapy kept repertoires fairly stable, unlike photons, which gained effector/memory cells. Oligoclonal CD8+ Temra expansion after nadir drove photon patients' diversity drop.

Produced via immunoSEQ multiplex PCR; TCRdb's table is partial and in-frame only. This table holds 50,000 to 65,000 clones, 87% found once. CDR1 SGHVS and CDR2 FQNEAQ come from the germline V gene. Deletions cut 2 bases from V and 11 bases from J, with 15 bases between. The CDR3 is 13 amino acids. This clone was seen once. Its antigen remains unidentified. The source is a man aged 80 or over with esophageal cancer. Sequenced material: peripheral blood, taken from a patient treated with proton-based radiotherapy. The chain joins TRBV7-8 to TRBJ1-1, with D perhaps matching TRBD1 (5 bases). The CDR3, as DNA: TGTGCCAGCAGCTTATCAGCGGGCGGGGCCGCTTTCTTT. Residues: CASSLSAGGAAFF. Supplemented by reference TRBV7-8 and TRBJ1-1, the full variable domain reads GAGVSQSPRYKVAKRGQDVALRCDPISGHVSLFWYQQALGQGPEFLTYFQNEAQLDKSGLPSDRFFAERPEGSVSTLKIQRTQQEDSAVYLCASSLSAGGAAFFGQGTRLTVV.